Detailed here is one TCR beta chain. Its antigen is unidentified. CDR3 length: 15 amino acids. The V gene lost 6 bases and the J gene lost 5 bases, with 19 bases spanning the gap. Per germline, CDR1 WNHNN and CDR2 SYGVQD (reference sequence). This sample stems from a study of STAT3 mutations in large granular lymphocyte leukemia. The overall study: Among longitudinally sequenced T-LGLL patients, roughly half had canonical activating STAT3 mutations detected.

Whole-study findings and limits: Every T-cell large granular lymphocyte leukemia patient had at least one immunodominant TCR beta clonotype.

This table comes from immunoSEQ multiplex PCR, and its TCRdb copy is limited to in-frame clones, with some not included. The sample records around 5,000 clones, 88% being singletons. This rearrangement joins TRBV10-1 to TRBJ1-2; tentatively, D is TRBD1 (5 bases). The sequencing input was PBMCs. The source of this sequence is a human donor with T large granular lymphocyte leukemia. Some clones in this sample may be carry-over from other donors' samples. DNA of the CDR3: TGCGCCAGCAGCCTAGACCCCAGGGCGGATTATGGCTACACCTTC. Amino acid sequence: CASSLDPRADYGYTF.